The sequence of this T cell receptor beta chain was determined in a study of blood T cell repertoires in COVID-19. Authors' processing steps: Reference gene primer amplification gave estimated nucleated cell counts. The table came from immunoSEQ multiplex PCR; TCRdb's copy has only in-frame clones and leaves some out. The V and J calls and clone size are taken from that table; D and trimming were inferred from the DNA. The sample consists of about 43,000 clones, more than 65% of them appearing once. V lost 7 bases to trimming and J lost 2 bases; unmatched junction nucleotides: 10. The CDR3 is 16 residues long. Germline CDR1 and CDR2: ENHRY and SYGVKD.

Sequenced material: peripheral blood. The receptor's source is a woman aged 55-75 years with acute or convalescent COVID-19. The chain couples TRBV10-3 to TRBJ2-3, with TRBD2 matching over 9 bases. This chain's CDR3 is CAIMPAVAGDTDTQYF. The CDR3 nucleotides read TGTGCCATCATGCCGGCGGTAGCGGGGGACACAGATACGCAGTATTTT.